This is a list of T cell receptor beta chains from one sample in a study of blood T cell dynamics during melanoma immunotherapy. The method was immunoSEQ multiplex PCR; TCRdb's version includes in-frame clones alone and lacks a portion of them. The table lists about 10,000 clones, around 83% of them singletons. This material consisted of blood, taken from a patient treated with checkpoint blockade. The receptors stem from a human donor with melanoma. Both conserved end residues are part of each CDR3. The D gene is left open where the match is weak. The size entry is marked missing in some rows and otherwise reads once, few, many or a size class.

CDR3 protein	CDR3 DNA	clone size	D gene	V gene	J gene
CASRVTGIGGNTIYF	TGTGCCAGCAGGGTGACAGGGATCGGTGGAAACACCATATATTTT	-	TRBD1	TRBV6-1	TRBJ1-3
CASSLTSGADTQYF	TGTGCCAGCAGTCTGACTAGCGGCGCAGATACGCAGTATTTT	few	TRBD2	TRBV27	TRBJ2-3
CASSFGGHTEAFF	TGTGCCAGCAGTTTTGGGGGGCACACTGAAGCTTTCTTT	-	-	TRBV27	TRBJ1-1
CASRPDWEDTQYF	TGTGCCAGCAGACCGGACTGGGAAGATACGCAGTATTTT	-	-	TRBV6-1	TRBJ2-3
CASSIGAPGQGGTEQYF	TGTGCCAGTAGTATAGGCGCCCCGGGACAGGGAGGAACCGAGCAGTACTTC	-	TRBD1	TRBV19	TRBJ2-7
CASSPPGAGGQETQYF	TGTGCCAGCTCACCCCCGGGAGCGGGAGGTCAAGAGACCCAGTACTTC	-	TRBD2	TRBV18	TRBJ2-5
CAWRGQGGEGTEAFF	TGTGCCTGGAGGGGACAGGGGGGGGAGGGCACTGAAGCTTTCTTT	-	TRBD1	TRBV30	TRBJ1-1
CASSTPGRADIQYF	TGTGCCAGCAGCACCCCGGGGAGGGCGGACATTCAGTACTTC	-	TRBD2	TRBV5-4	TRBJ2-4
CASSPTSGDTQYF	TGTGCTAGCAGCCCGACCTCGGGGGATACGCAGTATTTT	-	-	TRBV7-7	TRBJ2-3
CASSLDGGRGNEQYF	TGCGCCAGCAGCCTAGACGGGGGGCGAGGCAACGAGCAGTACTTC	-	-	TRBV4-3	TRBJ2-7
CASSVFDRGGNYGYTF	TGTGCCAGCAGCGTATTCGACAGGGGCGGTAACTATGGCTACACCTTC	-	TRBD1	TRBV9	TRBJ1-2
CAIRDSTSGDNEQFF	TGTGCCATCAGGGATTCGACTAGCGGGGACAATGAGCAGTTCTTC	-	TRBD2	TRBV10-3	TRBJ2-1
CASSESGPTSYEQYF	TGTGCCAGCAGTGAATCGGGTCCTACCTCCTACGAGCAGTACTTC	-	-	TRBV2	TRBJ2-7
CASSRGQGINTGELFF	TGCGCCAGCAGCCGAGGACAGGGTATTAACACCGGGGAGCTGTTTTTT	-	TRBD1	TRBV4-1	TRBJ2-2
CAWSRRGDNEQFF	TGTGCCTGGAGCCGACGGGGGGACAATGAGCAGTTCTTC	-	TRBD2	TRBV30	TRBJ2-1
CASEGSYNEQFF	TGCGCCAGCGAGGGCAGCTACAATGAGCAGTTCTTC	-	-	TRBV10-2	TRBJ2-1
CASSVEGYGNTIYF	TGTGCCAGCAGCGTAGAAGGATATGGAAACACCATATATTTT	-	-	TRBV9	TRBJ1-3
CASSVGVGGTDTQYF	TGTGCCAGCAGCGTAGGTGTAGGGGGCACAGATACGCAGTATTTT	-	-	TRBV9	TRBJ2-3
CASSIPPSSGANVLTF	TGTGCCAGTAGTATCCCCCCCTCCTCTGGGGCCAACGTCCTGACTTTC	once	-	TRBV19	TRBJ2-6
CAISEGGGATNEKLFF	TGTGCCATCAGTGAGGGTGGAGGGGCAACTAATGAAAAACTGTTTTTT	-	-	TRBV10-3	TRBJ1-4
CASSSEPGHYNEQFF	TGCGCCAGCAGCTCCGAACCGGGACATTACAATGAGCAGTTCTTC	-	-	TRBV5-1	TRBJ2-1
CASSLGGQGADYGYTF	TGTGCCAGCAGTTTAGGTGGGCAGGGGGCGGACTATGGCTACACCTTC	-	TRBD1	TRBV27	TRBJ1-2
CASSPPTGPYNEQFF	TGTGCCAGCAGCCCGCCGACAGGCCCCTACAATGAGCAGTTCTTC	-	-	TRBV5-8	TRBJ2-1
CASSEPQGVGYTF	TGTGCCAGCAGCGAACCCCAGGGGGTTGGCTACACCTTC	few	TRBD1	TRBV9	TRBJ1-2
CAISEVGQDQYF	TGTGCCATCAGTGAGGTCGGTCAGGACCAGTACTTC	-	-	TRBV10-3	TRBJ2-5
CSVEASGTGSEKLFF	TGCAGCGTTGAAGCGTCCGGGACAGGGAGCGAAAAACTGTTTTTT	-	TRBD1	TRBV29-1	TRBJ1-4
CASSRAGTMMGQQYF	TGTGCCAGCAGTCGCGCCGGGACGATGATGGGGCAGCAGTACTTC	-	-	TRBV27	TRBJ2-5
CASSAETGALSNQPQHF	TGTGCCAGCAGCGCCGAGACAGGAGCTCTTAGCAATCAGCCCCAGCATTTT	few	-	TRBV7-6	TRBJ1-5
CASSEAGTRNQPQHF	TGTGCCAGCAGTGAAGCTGGGACCCGCAATCAGCCCCAGCATTTT	few	-	TRBV6-1	TRBJ1-5
CASSLGQGADIQYF	TGTGCCAGCAGCTTGGGACAGGGGGCTGACATTCAGTACTTC	few	TRBD1	TRBV5-6	TRBJ2-4
CASSYAGQGTEAFF	TGTGCCAGCAGTTACGCGGGACAAGGGACTGAAGCTTTCTTT	-	-	TRBV6-6	TRBJ1-1
CASSRLGDLTEAFF	TGTGCCAGTAGTCGATTGGGGGATCTTACTGAAGCTTTCTTT	-	-	TRBV19	TRBJ1-1
CASSLGDSARRTGELFF	TGTGCCAGCAGCTTGGGGGACAGCGCCCGAAGGACCGGGGAGCTGTTTTTT	-	TRBD1	TRBV11-2	TRBJ2-2
CASSIRTSGSYEQYF	TGTGCCAGTAGTATCAGGACTAGCGGTTCCTACGAGCAGTACTTC	-	TRBD2	TRBV19	TRBJ2-7
CATQTGGKETQYF	TGTGCCACCCAAACAGGGGGCAAGGAGACCCAGTACTTC	-	TRBD1	TRBV6-5	TRBJ2-5
CASSYSIAGNTEAFF	TGTGCCAGCAGTTACTCGATAGCAGGGAACACTGAAGCTTTCTTT	-	-	TRBV6-5	TRBJ1-1
CAISREVNTGELFF	TGTGCCATCAGCCGGGAGGTTAACACCGGGGAGCTGTTTTTT	few	TRBD2	TRBV10-3	TRBJ2-2